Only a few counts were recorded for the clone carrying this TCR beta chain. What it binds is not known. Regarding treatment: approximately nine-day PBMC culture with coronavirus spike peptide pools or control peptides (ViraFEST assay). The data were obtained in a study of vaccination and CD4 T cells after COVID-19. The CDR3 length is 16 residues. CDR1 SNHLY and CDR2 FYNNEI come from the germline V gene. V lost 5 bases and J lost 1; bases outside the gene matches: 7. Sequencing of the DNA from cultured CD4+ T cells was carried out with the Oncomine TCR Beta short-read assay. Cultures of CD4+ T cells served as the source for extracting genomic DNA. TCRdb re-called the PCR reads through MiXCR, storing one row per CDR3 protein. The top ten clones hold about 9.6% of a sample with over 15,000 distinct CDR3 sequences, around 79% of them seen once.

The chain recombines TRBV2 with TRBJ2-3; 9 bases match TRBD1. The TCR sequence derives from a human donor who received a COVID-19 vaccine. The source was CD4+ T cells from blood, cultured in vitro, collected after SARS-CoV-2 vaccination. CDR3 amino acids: CASSKETGGGTDTQYF. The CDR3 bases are TGTGCCAGCAGTAAAGAGACAGGGGGAGGCACAGATACGCAGTATTTT.